This TCR beta chain was recorded in a study of persistence of HIV-infected CD4 T cells. Study as a whole: Blood samples, up to about 180 mL, came from multiple time points, except two leukapheresis donors sampled once. Anti-CD3/anti-CD28 stimulation activated a higher proportion of cells than antigen stimulation, with lower memory fraction. Study-level points and caveats: TCR oligoclonality correlated with proviral oligoclonality in the same sorted populations.

This nonspecific control used anti-CD3/anti-CD28 bead stimulation of CD4+ T cells. Sorting of responding CD4+ T cells relied on upregulated CD40 ligand together with CD69. CD4+ T cell counts exceeded 400 cells/uL; CMV serology was positive. Germline V gene lookup returns CDR1 MNHEY and CDR2 SMNVEV (reference sequence). Trimming removed 2 bases at V and 2 bases at J, with 7 bases between. The CDR3 is 14 residues long. Remarks on this clone: Its antigen is undetermined.

The libraries were made with immunoSEQ version 4 in survey mode. Assay used: immunoSEQ multiplex PCR; TCRdb lists only in-frame clones, some missing. This sample has 40,000 or so clones, with about 87% found just once. This material consisted of CD4+ T cells sorted from PBMCs after approximately 19-hour stimulation, taken from a patient who received antiretroviral therapy. The source is an adult woman with HIV who was CMV-seropositive. The J gene is TRBJ2-4, the V gene TRBV27; D uncertain. The chain's CDR3 is CASSLTLTKNIQYF. CDR3 nucleotide sequence: TGTGCCAGCAGTTTAACCCTGACCAAAAACATTCAGTACTTC.